A selection of T cell receptor beta chains follows, all from one sample in a study of blood T cell repertoires in COVID-19. Some clones are missing from TCRdb's copy, which holds only in-frame ones; the method was immunoSEQ multiplex PCR. The sample includes about 140,000 clones, approximately 80% of them seen just once. Sequencing was carried out using PBMCs or T cells enriched from blood (not recorded which). These receptors were obtained from a man aged 45-65 years in a cohort exposed to, infected with or recovered from COVID-19 (not recorded which). Both conserved end residues are part of each CDR3. D genes are given only for firm matches. Some rows have no size entry. The others give once, few or many, or a class for an expanded clone.

TRBV5-1	-	TRBJ2-2	-	CASSFGGTGELFF	TGCGCCAGCAGCTTCGGAGGAACCGGGGAGCTGTTTTTT
TRBV28	-	TRBJ1-5	TRBD1	CAITSSGTGYSNQPQHF	TGTGCCATCACATCGTCCGGGACAGGTTATAGCAATCAGCCCCAGCATTTT
TRBV5-1	once	TRBJ2-1	TRBD2	CASSPGTSGSLSYNEQFF	TGCGCCAGCAGCCCGGGGACTAGCGGGAGCCTCTCCTACAATGAGCAGTTCTTC
TRBV4-1	many	TRBJ2-7	-	CASSQGTNYRYEQYF	TGCGCCAGCAGCCAGGGGACAAACTACCGCTACGAGCAGTACTTC
TRBV20-1	-	TRBJ2-7	TRBD2	CSASRAGGTYEQYF	TGCAGTGCTAGTCGGGCGGGAGGGACCTACGAGCAGTACTTC
TRBV6-5	-	TRBJ1-6	TRBD1	CASGGQGGYSPLHF	TGTGCCAGCGGGGGACAGGGGGGTTATTCACCCCTCCACTTT
TRBV30	few	TRBJ1-4	-	CAWSYEASVFF	TGTGCCTGGAGTTACGAGGCTTCGGTGTTTTTT
TRBV27	-	TRBJ2-1	TRBD2	CASSLSWGGEQFF	TGTGCCAGCAGTTTATCCTGGGGGGGTGAGCAGTTCTTC
TRBV7-9	many	TRBJ1-5	TRBD1	CASSRGTAINQPQHF	TGTGCCAGCAGCCGGGGGACAGCTATCAATCAGCCCCAGCATTTT
TRBV30	-	TRBJ2-7	-	CAWRVGVRYEQYF	TGTGCCTGGAGAGTCGGGGTCCGCTACGAGCAGTACTTC
TRBV19	-	TRBJ1-5	TRBD1	CATNGGQGVSHNQPQHF	TGTGCCACCAATGGCGGACAGGGCGTTTCCCATAATCAGCCCCAGCATTTT
TRBV29-1	-	TRBJ1-2	-	CSVETGASNGYTF	TGCAGCGTTGAGACAGGAGCATCGAATGGCTACACCTTC
TRBV30	-	TRBJ2-7	-	CAWSVILARQYF	TGTGCCTGGAGTGTAATCCTTGCGCGGCAGTACTTC
TRBV19	-	TRBJ1-2	TRBD1	CATARGQGYGYTF	TGTGCCACCGCCCGTGGACAGGGCTATGGCTACACCTTC
TRBV6-5	-	TRBJ2-3	-	CASSFTQGTDTQYF	TGTGCCAGCAGCTTCACCCAGGGCACAGATACGCAGTATTTT
TRBV9	-	TRBJ2-1	-	CASSVRDSPWGEQFF	TGTGCCAGCAGCGTCCGGGACTCCCCGTGGGGTGAGCAGTTCTTC
TRBV10-2	-	TRBJ2-5	-	CASSPQYQETQYF	TGCGCCAGCAGTCCACAGTACCAAGAGACCCAGTACTTC
TRBV11-2	-	TRBJ1-2	-	CASSYSNYGYTF	TGTGCCAGCAGTTACTCTAACTATGGCTACACCTTC
TRBV28	-	TRBJ1-2	-	CASSLPGQYGYTF	TGTGCCAGCAGTTTACCCGGACAATATGGCTACACCTTC
TRBV20-1	-	TRBJ2-5	TRBD2	CSASLGGISETQYF	TGCAGTGCTAGTCTGGGGGGGATATCGGAGACCCAGTACTTC
TRBV7-9	-	TRBJ2-7	TRBD1	CASSSMTGQGNYEQYF	TGTGCCAGCAGCTCCATGACTGGACAGGGTAATTACGAGCAGTACTTC
TRBV29-1	-	TRBJ2-3	TRBD2	CSVGGGAISADTQYF	TGCAGCGTTGGGGGAGGGGCTATCTCGGCAGATACGCAGTATTTT
TRBV5-1	-	TRBJ1-1	-	CASSLAFPGADTEAFF	TGCGCCAGCAGCTTGGCCTTCCCAGGGGCGGACACTGAAGCTTTCTTT
TRBV4-1	-	TRBJ1-2	-	CASSPPRGQYYGYTF	TGCGCCAGCAGCCCCCCCCGTGGCCAATACTATGGCTACACCTTC
TRBV2	-	TRBJ2-2	TRBD2	CASSLLAGNTGELFF	TGTGCCAGCAGTTTACTAGCGGGGAACACCGGGGAGCTGTTTTTT
TRBV14	-	TRBJ2-1	-	CASSLRDTWTNEQFF	TGTGCCAGCAGCCTCCGGGACACCTGGACCAATGAGCAGTTCTTC
TRBV7-8	-	TRBJ2-5	TRBD1	CASSLGTVETQYF	TGTGCCAGCAGCCTCGGGACAGTAGAGACCCAGTACTTC
TRBV9	-	TRBJ2-5	TRBD2	CASSVASGGPRETQYF	TGTGCCAGCAGCGTAGCCTCGGGGGGGCCAAGGGAGACCCAGTACTTC
TRBV19	few	TRBJ2-1	TRBD2	CASSILGGGLAGGEQFF	TGTGCCAGTAGTATCCTAGGTGGGGGACTAGCGGGAGGTGAGCAGTTCTTC
TRBV20-1	-	TRBJ2-1	TRBD2	CSASERAGGHYNEQFF	TGCAGTGCTAGTGAGCGGGCGGGAGGGCACTACAATGAGCAGTTCTTC
TRBV14	-	TRBJ1-2	TRBD1	CASSHQQGDYGYTF	TGTGCCAGCAGCCATCAGCAGGGGGACTATGGCTACACCTTC
TRBV27	-	TRBJ1-6	-	CASSSLSDSPLHF	TGTGCCAGCAGTTCATTATCAGATTCACCCCTCCACTTT
TRBV5-1	-	TRBJ2-7	-	CASSSFRGGSIDEQYF	TGCGCCAGCAGCTCCTTTCGTGGAGGGTCGATCGACGAGCAGTACTTC
TRBV6-5	-	TRBJ1-1	-	CASSYAGGYTEAFF	TGTGCCAGCAGTTACGCAGGAGGGTACACTGAAGCTTTCTTT